A selection of T cell receptor beta chains follows, all from one sample in a study of control samples from healthy donors and cancer patients. The protocol was immunoSEQ multiplex PCR, while the TCRdb copy is restricted to in-frame clones and leaves out a portion. This sample yields about 180,000 clones, of which over 85% are seen a single time; more than 1.3% belongs to the top ten. Sequenced material: blood. All receptors come from a man aged 30 to 39 in good health. CDR3s include the opening cysteine and the closing phenylalanine or tryptophan. Each record gives: clone size, J gene, D gene, V gene, CDR3 DNA, CDR3 protein. D genes are given only for firm matches. Part of the rows lack a size; the others show once, few, many or a class for expanded clones.

clone size: NA
J gene: TRBJ2-5
D gene: NA
V gene: TRBV29-1
CDR3 DNA: TGCAGCGGAAAGGAGGGGGCAGAGACCCAGTACTTC
CDR3 protein: CSGKEGAETQYF

clone size: NA
J gene: TRBJ1-5
D gene: TRBD1
V gene: TRBV28
CDR3 DNA: TGTGCCAGCAGTTACAGGGGTCGCAATCAGCCCCAGCATTTT
CDR3 protein: CASSYRGRNQPQHF

clone size: NA
J gene: TRBJ1-2
D gene: NA
V gene: TRBV4-2
CDR3 DNA: TGTGCCAGCAGCCAAGGGACGTCGGATAACTATGGCTACACCTTC
CDR3 protein: CASSQGTSDNYGYTF

clone size: once
J gene: TRBJ2-3
D gene: TRBD2
V gene: TRBV3-1/TRBV3-2
CDR3 DNA: TGTGCCAGCAGCCAAGGCCTAGCGGGGTTAGCAGATACGCAGTATTTT
CDR3 protein: CASSQGLAGLADTQYF

clone size: NA
J gene: TRBJ1-5
D gene: NA
V gene: TRBV28
CDR3 DNA: TGTGCCAGCCATACACAGGACTCTATCAATCAGCCCCAGCATTTT
CDR3 protein: CASHTQDSINQPQHF

clone size: NA
J gene: TRBJ2-1
D gene: NA
V gene: TRBV12-3/TRBV12-4
CDR3 DNA: TGTGCCAGCAGTTTAGCGGGGCGAGGTGAGCAGTTCTTC
CDR3 protein: CASSLAGRGEQFF

clone size: once
J gene: TRBJ2-1
D gene: TRBD2
V gene: TRBV18
CDR3 DNA: TGTGCCAGCTCACCTTCTACCGGGACTACCGCCTACAATGAGCAGTTCTTC
CDR3 protein: CASSPSTGTTAYNEQFF

clone size: NA
J gene: TRBJ2-1
D gene: NA
V gene: TRBV4-2
CDR3 DNA: TGTGCCAGCAGCCAAGGGGACACGAATGAGCAGTTCTTC
CDR3 protein: CASSQGDTNEQFF

clone size: NA
J gene: TRBJ1-5
D gene: NA
V gene: TRBV5-6
CDR3 DNA: TGTGCCAGCAGCTTGTCCGGGACTCGCAATCAGCCCCAGCATTTT
CDR3 protein: CASSLSGTRNQPQHF

clone size: NA
J gene: TRBJ1-3
D gene: NA
V gene: TRBV30
CDR3 DNA: TGTGCCTGGAAGGGGCGGGGAGACACTGGAAACACCATATATTTT
CDR3 protein: CAWKGRGDTGNTIYF

clone size: NA
J gene: TRBJ1-5
D gene: TRBD1
V gene: TRBV7-2
CDR3 DNA: TGTGCCAGCAGCGGGACAGGGGCCAAGCAGCCCCAGCATTTT
CDR3 protein: CASSGTGAKQPQHF

clone size: NA
J gene: TRBJ2-3
D gene: NA
V gene: TRBV3-1/TRBV3-2
CDR3 DNA: TGTGCCAGCAGCCTCAGCGGGTGGTCAGATACGCAGTATTTT
CDR3 protein: CASSLSGWSDTQYF

clone size: NA
J gene: TRBJ2-7
D gene: NA
V gene: TRBV6-2/TRBV6-3
CDR3 DNA: TGTGCCAGCAGTTCCGGACAGAGCGAGCAGTACTTC
CDR3 protein: CASSSGQSEQYF

clone size: NA
J gene: TRBJ1-4
D gene: TRBD1
V gene: TRBV5-4
CDR3 DNA: TGTGCCAGCAGCTCCAAAGGGACAGCTAATGAAAAACTGTTTTTT
CDR3 protein: CASSSKGTANEKLFF

clone size: NA
J gene: TRBJ1-5
D gene: TRBD1
V gene: TRBV4-1
CDR3 DNA: TGCGCCAGCAGCCAAGAGGGGACAGGGTTGAGCAATCAGCCCCAGCATTTT
CDR3 protein: CASSQEGTGLSNQPQHF

clone size: NA
J gene: TRBJ2-1
D gene: NA
V gene: TRBV19
CDR3 DNA: TGTGCCAGTAGGATTGAAAATGAGCAGTTCTTC
CDR3 protein: CASRIENEQFF

clone size: NA
J gene: TRBJ2-5
D gene: NA
V gene: TRBV7-5
CDR3 DNA: TGTGCCAGAAGCCGGGGTGAGGAAGAGACCCAGTACTTC
CDR3 protein: CARSRGEEETQYF

clone size: NA
J gene: TRBJ2-3
D gene: TRBD2
V gene: TRBV7-2
CDR3 DNA: TGTGCCAGCAGCGAGACTAGCGGGGGGGCGGGTACGCAGTATTTT
CDR3 protein: CASSETSGGAGTQYF

clone size: NA
J gene: TRBJ2-7
D gene: TRBD2
V gene: TRBV7-2
CDR3 DNA: TGTGCCAGCAGCTTAACCTCGGGGGGCGAGCAGTACTTC
CDR3 protein: CASSLTSGGEQYF

clone size: NA
J gene: TRBJ2-1
D gene: NA
V gene: TRBV29-1
CDR3 DNA: TGCAGCGTTGGTGCGGATGAGCAGTTCTTC
CDR3 protein: CSVGADEQFF

clone size: NA
J gene: TRBJ2-2
D gene: TRBD2
V gene: TRBV6-2/TRBV6-3
CDR3 DNA: TGTGCCAGCACCCCTCCGTCCGGGACTAGCGGGAGAAGGATTTGGGGAGGGGAGCTGTTTTTT
CDR3 protein: CASTPPSGTSGRRIWGGELFF

clone size: NA
J gene: TRBJ2-7
D gene: NA
V gene: TRBV15
CDR3 DNA: TGTGCCACCAGCAGGCGGAACTCCTACGAGCAGTACTTC
CDR3 protein: CATSRRNSYEQYF

clone size: NA
J gene: TRBJ1-5
D gene: TRBD1
V gene: TRBV7-2
CDR3 DNA: TGTGCCAGCAGCCCTGACAGGGGGCATCAGCCCCAGCATTTT
CDR3 protein: CASSPDRGHQPQHF

clone size: NA
J gene: TRBJ1-5
D gene: NA
V gene: TRBV5-1
CDR3 DNA: TGCGCCAGCAGCCCGGACGGTGATAGCAATCAGCCCCAGCATTTT
CDR3 protein: CASSPDGDSNQPQHF

clone size: NA
J gene: TRBJ2-3
D gene: TRBD2
V gene: TRBV9
CDR3 DNA: TGTGCCAGCAGCCCGAGTCCGGGACTAGCTTGGACAGATACGCAGTATTTT
CDR3 protein: CASSPSPGLAWTDTQYF

clone size: NA
J gene: TRBJ2-5
D gene: NA
V gene: TRBV2
CDR3 DNA: TGTGCCAGCAGTGAAGAGGGGGGAGAGACCCAGTACTTC
CDR3 protein: CASSEEGGETQYF

clone size: NA
J gene: TRBJ1-4
D gene: TRBD1
V gene: TRBV27
CDR3 DNA: TGTGCCAGCAGTTTATCGTGGGCGTCAGGGGGCTTTCTTAATGAAAAACTGTTTTTT
CDR3 protein: CASSLSWASGGFLNEKLFF

clone size: NA
J gene: TRBJ2-7
D gene: NA
V gene: TRBV25-1
CDR3 DNA: TGTGCCAGCAGTGAGGCCGGGCCTAGGCAGACCGAGCAGTACTTC
CDR3 protein: CASSEAGPRQTEQYF

clone size: NA
J gene: TRBJ1-5
D gene: TRBD1
V gene: TRBV7-8
CDR3 DNA: TGTGCCAGCAGCTTAGAGGAGGGGGCATTCGATCAGCCCCAGCATTTT
CDR3 protein: CASSLEEGAFDQPQHF

clone size: NA
J gene: TRBJ1-1
D gene: NA
V gene: TRBV27
CDR3 DNA: TGTGCCAGCAGTTCCCCCTTACAGGGCCGAGCTTTCTTT
CDR3 protein: CASSSPLQGRAFF

clone size: NA
J gene: TRBJ1-1
D gene: NA
V gene: TRBV5-6
CDR3 DNA: TGTGCCAGCAGCTTGAGGGGAGGGATTGAAGCTTTCTTT
CDR3 protein: CASSLRGGIEAFF

clone size: NA
J gene: TRBJ2-6
D gene: TRBD1
V gene: TRBV6-4
CDR3 DNA: TGTGCCAGCAGCCCGGACAGGGCTGGGGCCAACGTCCTGACTTTC
CDR3 protein: CASSPDRAGANVLTF

clone size: NA
J gene: TRBJ1-1
D gene: NA
V gene: TRBV5-1
CDR3 DNA: TGCGCCAGCAGCGCCGTGACGGCTGAAGCTTTCTTT
CDR3 protein: CASSAVTAEAFF

clone size: NA
J gene: TRBJ1-3
D gene: NA
V gene: TRBV9
CDR3 DNA: TGTGCCAGCAGCGCTCTTTCTAAAGGGGCGCTAGAGGTTGGAAACACCATATATTTT
CDR3 protein: CASSALSKGALEVGNTIYF

clone size: NA
J gene: TRBJ1-2
D gene: NA
V gene: TRBV5-1
CDR3 DNA: TGCGCCAGCAGCTCATCAGGTCCTGGAGGCTACACCTTC
CDR3 protein: CASSSSGPGGYTF

clone size: once
J gene: TRBJ1-6
D gene: NA
V gene: TRBV7-8
CDR3 DNA: TGTGCCAGCAGCTTAGAAGGTTATAATTCACCCCTCCACTTT
CDR3 protein: CASSLEGYNSPLHF

clone size: NA
J gene: TRBJ1-2
D gene: NA
V gene: TRBV7-2
CDR3 DNA: TGTGCCAGCAGCCTGAACCCCGGGGGTATGGGTGGCTACACCTTC
CDR3 protein: CASSLNPGGMGGYTF

clone size: NA
J gene: TRBJ2-1
D gene: TRBD2
V gene: TRBV3-1/TRBV3-2
CDR3 DNA: TGTGCCAGCAGCCCGCTTCGACTAGCGAGCTCCTACAATGAGCAGTTCTTC
CDR3 protein: CASSPLRLASSYNEQFF

clone size: NA
J gene: TRBJ2-3
D gene: TRBD2
V gene: TRBV6-6
CDR3 DNA: TGTGCCAGCAGTATTAGCGGGAGGTACTCAGATACGCAGTATTTT
CDR3 protein: CASSISGRYSDTQYF

clone size: NA
J gene: TRBJ1-2
D gene: TRBD1
V gene: TRBV10-3
CDR3 DNA: TGTGCCATCACCCAGAGTAGGGGGCAGTGGGACTATGGCTACACCTTC
CDR3 protein: CAITQSRGQWDYGYTF

clone size: NA
J gene: TRBJ2-7
D gene: NA
V gene: TRBV15
CDR3 DNA: TGTGCCACCAGCATCATGGACAGCTACGAGCAGTACTTC
CDR3 protein: CATSIMDSYEQYF